Below, 10 T cell receptor beta chains from the same sample are listed, as sequenced in a study of cytomegalovirus exposure and HLA in healthy donors (dated 2017 in TCRdb). Libraries were made using the immunoSEQ multiplex PCR assay. For the multiplex PCR, a mixture combining 60 forward primers for TCR Vbeta segments and 13 reverse primers for TCR Jbeta segments was used. TCRdb retrieved this table from immuneACCESS and kept in-frame rearrangements only. Not all clones are present; in checked studies, unresolved V genes account for under half, and no reason is known for the remainder. The sample table holds some 190,000 clones, of which under 9.5% were seen once. The ten largest clones take up approximately 1.4% of the sample. The sample taken for sequencing was PBMCs. The source is a woman in her 30s in good health and CMV-seropositive.

This clone was counted a few times. This rearrangement joins TRBV18 to TRBJ2-5, with D unclear. Germline lookup yields CDR1 KGHSH and CDR2 LQKENI. The CDR3 length is 15 residues. Trimming removed 3 bases at V and 3 bases at J, with 14 bases between. The CDR3 DNA is TGTGCCAGCTCACCGGCAGGTGTTGAGAAAGAGACCCAGTACTTC. Translation gives CASSPAGVEKETQYF.

This clone was seen a few times. This chain joins TRBV10-3 and TRBJ2-5, with unresolved D. V was trimmed by 0 bases and J by 5 bases, leaving 10 bases between them. This CDR3 comprises 14 residues. Germline loops: CDR1 ENHRY, CDR2 SYGVKD. This CDR3 reads CAISESLSLETQYF. The DNA for the CDR3 is TGTGCCATCAGTGAGTCCTTGTCTCTGGAGACCCAGTACTTC.

This chain links TRBV7-3 with TRBJ1-1; TRBD1 aligns across 7 bases. V dropped 5 bases and J dropped 7; count of bases not matched to a gene: 7. Per germline, CDR1 SGHTA and CDR2 FQGTGA. CDR3 size: 13 residues. CDR3 nucleotides: TGTGCCAGCAGCCCGCCCGGGACAGATGAAGCTTTCTTT. Its protein is CASSPPGTDEAFF.

This clone appeared a few times. The rearrangement links TRBV7-9 to TRBJ2-7, with TRBD1 matching over 8 bases. The CDR3 has 16 residues. Germline CDR1 is SEHNR and CDR2 is FQNEAQ (reference sequence). J was trimmed by 1 base and V by 3 bases; bases with no gene match: 8. The CDR3 loop reads CASSLRGTGDSYEQYF. DNA of the CDR3: TGTGCCAGCAGCTTGAGGGGGACAGGAGATTCCTACGAGCAGTACTTC.

The V gene is TRBV5-1, the J gene TRBJ1-1; D remains ambiguous. V shed 0 bases and J shed 2 bases, with 8 bases lying between them. Germline-derived CDR1 and CDR2 are SGHRS and YFSETQ. The CDR3 totals 14 residues. The CDR3 region is CASSLGTANTEAFF. The DNA for the CDR3 is TGCGCCAGCAGCTTGGGAACAGCAAACACTGAAGCTTTCTTT.

The rearrangement uses TRBV5-6 and TRBJ1-2; 9 bases align to TRBD1. Germline assignment: CDR1 SGHDT and CDR2 YYEEEE. V gave up 6 bases and J gave up 4 bases; unmatched junction bases: 13. CDR3 size: 16 residues. CDR3 bases: TGTGCCAGCACGGGGACAGGGTCTGCCCTCCCCTATGGCTACACCTTC. This sequence encodes CASTGTGSALPYGYTF.

This clone was detected a few times. The V call is TRBV19, the J call TRBJ1-1; TRBD1 is a possible D gene (6 bases). Per germline, CDR1 LNHDA and CDR2 SQIVND (reference sequence). The CDR3 has 13 amino acids. Trimming left V 8 bases short and J 2 bases short, with 12 bases between. This CDR3 is CASQGTLNTEAFF. The CDR3 DNA sequence: TGTGCCAGTCAAGGGACACTAAACACTGAAGCTTTCTTT.

The sample holds a few counts of this clone. The chain employs TRBV5-6 and TRBJ2-7; D is uncertain. Per germline, CDR1 SGHDT and CDR2 YYEEEE. This CDR3 has 15 amino acids. The V and J ends lost 1 base and 0 bases respectively, with 11 bases between them. The DNA of the CDR3 is TGTGCCAGCAGCTTGCCGAGACAAAGCTCCTACGAGCAGTACTTC. Protein sequence: CASSLPRQSSYEQYF. Full variable domain (outside the CDR3, taken from reference TRBV5-6 and TRBJ2-7): DAGVTQSPTHLIKTRGQQVTLRCSPKSGHDTVSWYQQALGQGPQFIFQYYEEEERQRGNFPDRFSGHQFPNYSSELNVNALLLGDSALYLCASSLPRQSSYEQYFGPGTRLTVT.

This clone was seen a few times. This sequence joins TRBV6-1 and TRBJ1-2, with D hard to call. The V gene lost 8 bases and the J gene lost 8 bases, with 12 bases spanning the gap. The CDR3 runs 11 residues. Germline V gene data show CDR1 as MNHNS and CDR2 as SASEGT. Here the CDR3 reads CASRRGEGYTF. The DNA for the CDR3 is TGTGCCAGCCGTCGCGGTGAGGGCTACACCTTC.

This clone has a handful of counts. The rearrangement links TRBV2 to TRBJ2-6; D is undetermined. This CDR3 comprises 14 residues. In germline, CDR1 is SNHLY, CDR2 FYNNEI. The V end lost 9 bases, the J end lost 0 bases, and 9 bases lay between the germline ends. The CDR3 DNA reads as TGTGCCAGAAAGCTAAGCTCTGGGGCCAACGTCCTGACTTTC. Translated, it gives CARKLSSGANVLTF.